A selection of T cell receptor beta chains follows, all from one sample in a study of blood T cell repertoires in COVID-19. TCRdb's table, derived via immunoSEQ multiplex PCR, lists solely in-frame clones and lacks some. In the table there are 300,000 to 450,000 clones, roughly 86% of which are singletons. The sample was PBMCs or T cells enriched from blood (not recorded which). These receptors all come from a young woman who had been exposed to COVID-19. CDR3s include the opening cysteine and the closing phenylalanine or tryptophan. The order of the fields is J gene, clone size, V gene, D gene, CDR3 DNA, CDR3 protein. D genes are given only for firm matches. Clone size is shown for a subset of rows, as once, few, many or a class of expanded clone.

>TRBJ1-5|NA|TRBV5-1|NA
TGCGCCAGCAGTTTATTCGTGGGCCAGCCCCAGCATTTT
CASSLFVGQPQHF
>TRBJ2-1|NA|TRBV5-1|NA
TGCGCCAGCAGCTTGGCTCCCAGCTCCTACAATGAGCAGTTCTTC
CASSLAPSSYNEQFF
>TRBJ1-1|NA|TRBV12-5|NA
TGTGCTAGTGGTTTGGTGGCTGGCGGTGAAGCTTTCTTT
CASGLVAGGEAFF
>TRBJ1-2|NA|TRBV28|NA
TGTGCCAGCAGTTTATCAGGGAGGTATGTGGCCACCTTC
CASSLSGRYVATF
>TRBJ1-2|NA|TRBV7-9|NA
TGTGCCAGCAGCTTTTCAAGCGCTAACTATGGCTACACCTTC
CASSFSSANYGYTF
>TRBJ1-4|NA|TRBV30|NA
TGTGCCTGGAGTGTAAACGCGGGTGAAAAACTGTTTTTT
CAWSVNAGEKLFF
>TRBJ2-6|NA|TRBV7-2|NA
TGTGCCAGCAGCCAGACGGGTTTTTTCTCCGTCCTGACTTTC
CASSQTGFFSVLTF
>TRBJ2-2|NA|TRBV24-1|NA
TGTGCCACCAGGACACCTAACACCGGGGAGCTGTTTTTT
CATRTPNTGELFF
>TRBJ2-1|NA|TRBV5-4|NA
TGTGCCAGCAGCTTGGGCGGGGCAGGTGAGCAGTTCTTC
CASSLGGAGEQFF
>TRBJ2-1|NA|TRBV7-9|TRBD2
TGTGCCAGCAGCCCACGGACTAGCGGGAGGGGAAATGAGCAGTTCTTC
CASSPRTSGRGNEQFF
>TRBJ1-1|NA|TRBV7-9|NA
TGTGCCAGCAGCTCGGTGAACACTGAAGCTTTCTTT
CASSSVNTEAFF
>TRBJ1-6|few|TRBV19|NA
TGTGCCAGTAGTATTAGGGACACCAAAGCGAATTCACCCCTCCACTTT
CASSIRDTKANSPLHF
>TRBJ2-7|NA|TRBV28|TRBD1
TGTGCCAGCAGTTACACAGGGGGTGAGCAGTACTTC
CASSYTGGEQYF
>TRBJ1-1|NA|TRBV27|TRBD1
TGTGCCAGCACCACCCTTGGACAGGGGGCGCGCACTGAAGCTTTCTTT
CASTTLGQGARTEAFF
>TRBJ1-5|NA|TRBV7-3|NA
TGTGCCAGCAGCTTTGAGGCGGATCAGCCCCAGCATTTT
CASSFEADQPQHF
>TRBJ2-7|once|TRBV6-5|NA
TGTGCCAGCAGTCGGGGACACCGTTACGAGCAGTACTTC
CASSRGHRYEQYF
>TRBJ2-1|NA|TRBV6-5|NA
TGTGCCAGCGGCCCGAGAGGTTTCACCTACAATGAGCAGTTCTTC
CASGPRGFTYNEQFF
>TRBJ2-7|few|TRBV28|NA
TGTGCCAGCACCCCAGGGGGGCTCGGATACGAGCAGTACTTC
CASTPGGLGYEQYF
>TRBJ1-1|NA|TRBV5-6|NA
TGTGCCAGCAGCTTGGTGGCAGGGAGCGGGTCGAACACTGAAGCTTTCTTT
CASSLVAGSGSNTEAFF
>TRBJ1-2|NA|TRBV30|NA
TGTGCCTGCCCAAGGCAGGGCCGAATCGGTGGCTACACCTTC
CACPRQGRIGGYTF
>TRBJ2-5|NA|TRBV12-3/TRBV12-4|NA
TGTGCCAGCAACGTTAGGGGGGGAGAGACCCAGTACTTC
CASNVRGGETQYF
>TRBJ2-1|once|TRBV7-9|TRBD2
TGTGCCAGCAGCTTAGGGCTAGCGGGAGATTATGAGCAGTTCTTC
CASSLGLAGDYEQFF
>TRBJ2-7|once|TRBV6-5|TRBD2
TGTGCCAGCAGTCGGACTAGCGGGGTATCCTACGAGCAGTACTTC
CASSRTSGVSYEQYF
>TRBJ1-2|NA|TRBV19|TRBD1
TGTGCCAGTAGCCCCGGGACAGCTACCTATGGCTACACCTTC
CASSPGTATYGYTF
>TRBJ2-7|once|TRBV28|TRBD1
TGTGCCAGCAGTTTCGACAGGGGCAGGAACGAGCAGTACTTC
CASSFDRGRNEQYF
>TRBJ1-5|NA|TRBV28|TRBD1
TGTGCCAGCAGTCCAACCACAGGGGTCGGCAATCAGCCCCAGCATTTT
CASSPTTGVGNQPQHF
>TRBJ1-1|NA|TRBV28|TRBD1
TGTGCCAGCAGGCCCACAGGGGATTTTACTGAAGCTTTCTTT
CASRPTGDFTEAFF
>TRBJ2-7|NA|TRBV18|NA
TGTGCCAGCTCACCACCGTCGGGACACTCTATCTACGAGCAGTACTTC
CASSPPSGHSIYEQYF
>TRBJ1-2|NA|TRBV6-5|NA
TGTGCCAGCAGTTACGAGGACAGCTTATCCTATGGCTACACCTTC
CASSYEDSLSYGYTF
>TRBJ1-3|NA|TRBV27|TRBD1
TGTGCCAGCAGGGAACTGGGACAGGGTGGAAACACCATATATTTT
CASRELGQGGNTIYF
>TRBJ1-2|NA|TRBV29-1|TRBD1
TGCAGCGCGAGACAGGGGGGGAACACTGGCTATGGCTACACCTTC
CSARQGGNTGYGYTF
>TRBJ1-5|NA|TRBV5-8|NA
TGTGCCAGCAGCTTCCAGGGCAATCAGCCCCAGCATTTT
CASSFQGNQPQHF
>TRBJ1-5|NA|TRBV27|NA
TGTGCCAGCAGCCGTTATAGCAATCAGCCCCAGCATTTT
CASSRYSNQPQHF
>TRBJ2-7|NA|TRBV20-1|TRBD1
TGCAGTGCTAGTGACAGGGGGCTGGCTGGAGGGTCCTACGAGCAGTACTTC
CSASDRGLAGGSYEQYF
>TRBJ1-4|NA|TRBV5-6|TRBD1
TGTGCCAGCAGCGGACAGGTTTTTGAAAAACTGTTTTTT
CASSGQVFEKLFF